This T cell receptor beta chain was retrieved from a study of identical twins. Study-wide results and caveats: Modeled out-of-frame TCR alpha sharing in monozygotic twins fell below observed levels.

With regard to this clonotype: Its antigen is not known.

There are 16 residues in the CDR3. Per the germline V gene, CDR1 is MDHEN and CDR2 is SYDVKM. The junction had 13 bases not matched to a gene; V was cut back by 5 bases and J by 6 bases. MiXCR was run by TCRdb on the 5' RACE reads, yielding one entry per CDR3 protein. Among hundreds of thousands of distinct CDR3 sequences listed, over 9% were seen once. These same records also appear under a second study, on yellow fever vaccine responses in identical twins. From that paper: Reportedly, twins showed a vaccine T cell response that looked partly convergent and partly personalized.

The clonotype originates from a woman aged 18-29 years in good health. Material: CD8+ T cells sorted from blood. The chain recombines TRBV28 with TRBJ2-3; 8 bases fit TRBD2. This CDR3 reads CASSHPGLVRADTQYF. Written as DNA, the CDR3 is TGTGCCAGCAGTCATCCGGGACTAGTGAGGGCCGATACGCAGTATTTT.